Reported below is one T cell receptor (beta chain). Antigen unknown. Both 60 Vbeta primers and 13 Jbeta primers went into the PCR. TCRdb keeps only in-frame clones here, not all; method: immunoSEQ multiplex PCR. The sample carries 35,000 to 50,000 clones, about 60% recorded once. CDR1 SEHNR and CDR2 FQNEAQ come from the germline V gene (reference sequence). The CDR3 spans 12 residues. V was clipped by 0 bases and J by 7 bases, with 4 bases between them. The sample comes from a study of cytomegalovirus exposure and HLA in healthy donors. Study background: Prior work identified around 110 million unique TCR beta sequences in 190 million or so T cells. Study-wide points: The availability of immune exposure information extended only to CMV serostatus.

This sequence joins TRBV7-9 and TRBJ1-5; D is unresolved. Sample: PBMCs. The TCR sequence derives from a man in his sixties in good health and CMV-seropositive. CDR3 protein: CASSLAGQPQHF. The DNA for the CDR3 is TGTGCCAGCAGCTTAGCGGGCCAGCCCCAGCATTTT. The full variable domain, completed using reference TRBV7-9 and TRBJ1-5, is DTGVSQNPRHKITKRGQNVTFRCDPISEHNRLYWYRQTLGQGPEFLTYFQNEAQLEKSRLLSDRFSAERPKGSFSTLEIQRTEQGDSAMYLCASSLAGQPQHFGDGTRLSIL.